This T cell receptor beta chain was found in a study of neurological immune-mediated disorders. Whole-study results and caveats: There were no CDR3 amino acid sequences shared by expanded clones across subjects, a result suggesting private repertoires in all groups.

The V and J ends lost 2 bases and 6 bases, in that order; junction bases with no gene match: 9. CDR1 is SGHRS and CDR2 is YFSETQ in the germline V gene. The CDR3 is 15 amino acids. Indicated time point: longitudinal time-point 3. Libraries used 2 million unsorted PBMCs kept frozen in RNAlater. This clonotype was seen a few times. Its antigen is not identified. TCRdb ran MiXCR on the 5' RACE reads and lists one entry per CDR3 protein. The table shows roughly 100,000 distinct CDR3 sequences, with less than 14% occurring only once. This clonotype originated in a female donor with HTLV-1-associated myelopathy (HAM/TSP). This chain links TRBV5-1 with TRBJ2-7, with 9 bases fitting TRBD1. Source material: PBMCs. The CDR3 DNA reads TGCGCCAGCAGCTTATCCCGGACAGGGGTGACCGAGCAGTACTTC. Its protein product is CASSLSRTGVTEQYF.